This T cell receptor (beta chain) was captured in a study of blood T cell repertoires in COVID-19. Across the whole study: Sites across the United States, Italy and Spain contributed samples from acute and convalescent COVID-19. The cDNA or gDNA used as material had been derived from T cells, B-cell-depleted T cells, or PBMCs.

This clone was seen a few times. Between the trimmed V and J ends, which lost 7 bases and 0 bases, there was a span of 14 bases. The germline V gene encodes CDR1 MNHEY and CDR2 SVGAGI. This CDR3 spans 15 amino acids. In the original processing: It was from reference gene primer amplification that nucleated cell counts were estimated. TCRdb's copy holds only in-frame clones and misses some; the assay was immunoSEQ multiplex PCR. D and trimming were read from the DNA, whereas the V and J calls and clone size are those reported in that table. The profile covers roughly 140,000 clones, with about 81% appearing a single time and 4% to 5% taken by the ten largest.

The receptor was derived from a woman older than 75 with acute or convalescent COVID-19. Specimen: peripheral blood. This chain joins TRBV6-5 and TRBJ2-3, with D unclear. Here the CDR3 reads CASTSKRTSTDTQYF. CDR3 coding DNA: TGTGCCAGCACCTCCAAAAGAACTAGCACAGATACGCAGTATTTT.